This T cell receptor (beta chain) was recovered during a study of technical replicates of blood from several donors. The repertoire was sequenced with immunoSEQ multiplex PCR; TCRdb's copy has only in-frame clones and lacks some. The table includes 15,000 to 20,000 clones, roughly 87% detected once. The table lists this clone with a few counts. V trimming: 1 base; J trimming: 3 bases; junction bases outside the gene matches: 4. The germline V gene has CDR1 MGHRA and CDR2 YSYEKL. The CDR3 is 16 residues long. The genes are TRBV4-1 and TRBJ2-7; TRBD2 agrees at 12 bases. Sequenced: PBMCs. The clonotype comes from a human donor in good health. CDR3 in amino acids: CASSQGQGLAGYEQYF. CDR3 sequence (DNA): TGCGCCAGCAGCCAAGGGCAGGGACTAGCGGGCTACGAGCAGTACTTC.